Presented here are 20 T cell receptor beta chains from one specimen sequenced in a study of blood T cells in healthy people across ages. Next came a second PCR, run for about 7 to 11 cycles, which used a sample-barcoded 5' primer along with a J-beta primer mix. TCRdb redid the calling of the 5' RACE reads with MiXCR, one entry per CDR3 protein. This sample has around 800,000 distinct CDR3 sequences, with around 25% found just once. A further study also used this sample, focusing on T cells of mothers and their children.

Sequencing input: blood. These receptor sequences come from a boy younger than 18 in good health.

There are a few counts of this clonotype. The CDR3 loop reads CAISSGTGNTEAFF. The CDR3 DNA reads TGTGCCATCAGTAGCGGGACAGGCAACACTGAAGCTTTCTTT. This chain joins TRBV10-3 and TRBJ1-1; 8 bases agree with TRBD1. The trim removed 5 bases at V and 2 bases at J, leaving 4 bases unmatched. Germline CDR1 reads ENHRY; CDR2 reads SYGVKD. This CDR3 is built from 14 residues.

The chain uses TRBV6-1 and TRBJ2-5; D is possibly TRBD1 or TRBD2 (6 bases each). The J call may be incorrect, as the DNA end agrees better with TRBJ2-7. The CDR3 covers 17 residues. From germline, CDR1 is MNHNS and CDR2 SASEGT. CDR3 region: CASPRGDPIQEAYEQYF. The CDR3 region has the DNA TGTGCCAGTCCAAGGGGGGACCCTATCCAAGAGGCCTACGAGCAGTACTTC.

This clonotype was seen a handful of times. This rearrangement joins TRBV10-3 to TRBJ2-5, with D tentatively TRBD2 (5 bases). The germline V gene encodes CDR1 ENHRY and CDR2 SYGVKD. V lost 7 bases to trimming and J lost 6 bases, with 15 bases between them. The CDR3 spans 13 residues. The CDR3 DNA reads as TGTGCCATCAACGAAGGGCGCGGGCAGACCCAGTACTTC. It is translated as CAINEGRGQTQYF.

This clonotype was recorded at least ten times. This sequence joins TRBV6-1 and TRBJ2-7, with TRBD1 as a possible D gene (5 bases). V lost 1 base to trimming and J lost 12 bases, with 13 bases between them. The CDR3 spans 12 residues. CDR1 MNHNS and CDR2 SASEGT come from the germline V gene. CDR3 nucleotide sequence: TGTGCCAGCAGTGAAGGGGGCAGCCCCAGGTACTTC. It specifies CASSEGGSPRYF.

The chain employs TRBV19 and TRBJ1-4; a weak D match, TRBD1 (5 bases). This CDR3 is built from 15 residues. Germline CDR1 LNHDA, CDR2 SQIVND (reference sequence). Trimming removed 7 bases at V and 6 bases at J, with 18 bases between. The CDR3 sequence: CASTTSGATDEKLFF. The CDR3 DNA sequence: TGTGCCAGTACTACTTCCGGGGCTACAGATGAAAAACTGTTTTTT.

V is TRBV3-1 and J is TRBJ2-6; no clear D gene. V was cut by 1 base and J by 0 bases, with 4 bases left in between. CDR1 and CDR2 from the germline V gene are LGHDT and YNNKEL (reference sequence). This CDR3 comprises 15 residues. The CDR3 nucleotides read TGTGCCAGCAGCCAAGTACCCTCTGGGGCCAACGTCCTGACTTTC. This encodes CASSQVPSGANVLTF. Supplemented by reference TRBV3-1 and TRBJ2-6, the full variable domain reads DTAVSQTPKYLVTQMGNDKSIKCEQNLGHDTMYWYKQDSKKFLKIMFSYNNKELIINETVPNRFSPKSPDKAHLNLHINSLELGDSAVYFCASSQVPSGANVLTFGAGSRLTVL.

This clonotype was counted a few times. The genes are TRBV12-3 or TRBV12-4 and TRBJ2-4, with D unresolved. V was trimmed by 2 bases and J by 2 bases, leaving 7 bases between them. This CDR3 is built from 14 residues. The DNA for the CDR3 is TGTGCCAGCAGTTTATCCTTCCCCAAAAACATTCAGTACTTC. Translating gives CASSLSFPKNIQYF.

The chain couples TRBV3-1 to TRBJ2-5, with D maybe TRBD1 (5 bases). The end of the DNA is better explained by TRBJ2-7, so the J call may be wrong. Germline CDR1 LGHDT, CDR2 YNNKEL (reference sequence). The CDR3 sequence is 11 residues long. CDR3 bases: TGTGCCAGCAGCGCCAGGGACGAGCAGTACTTC. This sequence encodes CASSARDEQYF.

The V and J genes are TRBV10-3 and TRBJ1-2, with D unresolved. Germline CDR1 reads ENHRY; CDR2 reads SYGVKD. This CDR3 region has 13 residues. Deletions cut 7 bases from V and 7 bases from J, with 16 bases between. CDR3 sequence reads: CAITLRDRAGYTF. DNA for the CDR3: TGTGCCATCACCCTGAGAGATCGGGCTGGCTACACCTTC.

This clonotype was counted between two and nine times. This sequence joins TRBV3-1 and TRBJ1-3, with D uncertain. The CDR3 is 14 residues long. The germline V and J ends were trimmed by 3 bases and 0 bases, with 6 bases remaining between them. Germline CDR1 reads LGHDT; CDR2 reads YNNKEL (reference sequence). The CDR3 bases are TGTGCCAGCAGCCAGGGCGGCTCTGGAAACACCATATATTTT. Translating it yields CASSQGGSGNTIYF.

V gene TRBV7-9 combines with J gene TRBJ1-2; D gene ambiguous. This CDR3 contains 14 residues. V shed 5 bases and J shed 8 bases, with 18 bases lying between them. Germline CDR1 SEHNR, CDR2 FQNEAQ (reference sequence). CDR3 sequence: CASSPTAPDGGYTF. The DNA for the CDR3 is TGTGCCAGCAGCCCGACGGCACCTGATGGGGGCTACACCTTC. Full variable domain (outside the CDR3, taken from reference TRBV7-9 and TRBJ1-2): DTGVSQNPRHKITKRGQNVTFRCDPISEHNRLYWYRQTLGQGPEFLTYFQNEAQLEKSRLLSDRFSAERPKGSFSTLEIQRTEQGDSAMYLCASSPTAPDGGYTFGSGTRLTVV.

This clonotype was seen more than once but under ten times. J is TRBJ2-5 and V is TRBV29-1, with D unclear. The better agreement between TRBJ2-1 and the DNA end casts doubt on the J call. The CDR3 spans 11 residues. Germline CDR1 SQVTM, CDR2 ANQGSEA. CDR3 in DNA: TGCAGCGTTGAGTGGGGTAATGAGCAGTTCTTC. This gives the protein CSVEWGNEQFF.

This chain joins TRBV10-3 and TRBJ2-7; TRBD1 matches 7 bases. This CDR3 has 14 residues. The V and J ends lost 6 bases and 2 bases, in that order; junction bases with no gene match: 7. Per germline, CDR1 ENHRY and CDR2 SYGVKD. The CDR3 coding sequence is TGTGCCATCAGCGGACAGGCGTCGACCTACGAGCAGTACTTC. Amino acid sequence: CAISGQASTYEQYF.

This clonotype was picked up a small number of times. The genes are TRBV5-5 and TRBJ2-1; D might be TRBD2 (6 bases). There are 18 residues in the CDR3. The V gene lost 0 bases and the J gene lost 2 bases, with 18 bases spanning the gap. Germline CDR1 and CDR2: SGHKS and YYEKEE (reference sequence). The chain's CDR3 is CASSLVVSGPDTYNEQFF. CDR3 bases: TGTGCCAGCAGCTTGGTAGTTAGCGGTCCAGATACCTACAATGAGCAGTTCTTC.

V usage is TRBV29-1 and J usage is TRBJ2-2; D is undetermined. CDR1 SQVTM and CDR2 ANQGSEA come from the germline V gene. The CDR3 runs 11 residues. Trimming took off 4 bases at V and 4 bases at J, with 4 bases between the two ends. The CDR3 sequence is CSVGFTGELFF. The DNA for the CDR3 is TGCAGCGTTGGGTTCACCGGGGAGCTGTTTTTT.

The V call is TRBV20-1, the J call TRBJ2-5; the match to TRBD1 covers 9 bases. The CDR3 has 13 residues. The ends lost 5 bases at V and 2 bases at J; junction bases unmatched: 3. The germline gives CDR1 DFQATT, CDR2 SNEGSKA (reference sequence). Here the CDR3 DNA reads TGCAGTGCTGCCGGGACAGGGCAAGAGACCCAGTACTTC. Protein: CSAAGTGQETQYF.

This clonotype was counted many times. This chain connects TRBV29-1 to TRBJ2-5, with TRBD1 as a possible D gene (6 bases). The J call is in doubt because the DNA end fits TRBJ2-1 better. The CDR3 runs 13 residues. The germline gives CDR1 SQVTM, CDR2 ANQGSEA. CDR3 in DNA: TGCAGCGTTGCGCACAGGGACGTTGAAGAGCAGTTCTTC. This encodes CSVAHRDVEEQFF.

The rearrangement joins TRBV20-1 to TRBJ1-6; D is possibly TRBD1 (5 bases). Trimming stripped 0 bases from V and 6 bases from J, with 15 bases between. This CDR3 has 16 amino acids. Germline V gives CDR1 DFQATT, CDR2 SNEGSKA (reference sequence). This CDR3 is CSARDHTWTINSPLHF. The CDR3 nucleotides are TGCAGTGCTAGAGACCATACTTGGACAATTAATTCACCCCTCCACTTT.

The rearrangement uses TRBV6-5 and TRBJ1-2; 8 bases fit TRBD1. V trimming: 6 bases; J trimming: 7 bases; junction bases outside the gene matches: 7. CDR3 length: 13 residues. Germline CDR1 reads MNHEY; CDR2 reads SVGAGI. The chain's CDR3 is CASSSTGVGGYTF. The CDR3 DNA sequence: TGTGCCAGCAGCTCGACAGGGGTTGGTGGCTACACCTTC.

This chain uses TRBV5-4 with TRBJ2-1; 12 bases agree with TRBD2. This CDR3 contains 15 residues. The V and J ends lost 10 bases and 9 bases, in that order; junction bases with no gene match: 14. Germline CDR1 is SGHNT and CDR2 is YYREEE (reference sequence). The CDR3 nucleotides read TGTGCCTTCCTTTGGCCCCTAGCGGGGGGGATTGAGCAGTTCTTC. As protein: CAFLWPLAGGIEQFF.